Following are 28 T cell receptor beta chains from one sample sequenced in a study of T cell repertoires in cytomegalovirus infection. No antigens are known for them. TCRdb reanalysed the reads using MiXCR and keeps one entry per CDR3 protein. The data show about 920,000 distinct CDR3 sequences, less than 35% seen once. The sample consisted of cultured CD8+ T cells from PBMCs, taken from culture after CMV antigen stimulation. The source of these receptors is a human donor in good health (CMV status not recorded). Some clones in this sample may be carry-over from other donors' samples.

This clonotype occurred a few times. The V gene is TRBV11-2, the J gene TRBJ2-3, with 9 positions matching TRBD1. Germline-derived CDR1 and CDR2 are SGHAT and FQNNGV. This CDR3 contains 17 residues. After removal of 2 bases from V and 4 bases from J, the junction contained 10 bases not matched to a gene. The CDR3 DNA is TGTGCCAGCAGCTTATTTACCGGGACAGGGCTCGCAGATACGCAGTATTTT. It is translated as CASSLFTGTGLADTQYF.

This chain links TRBV11-3 with TRBJ1-1, with a possible D match to TRBD1 (6 bases). From germline, CDR1 is SGHNT and CDR2 YENEEA. V was clipped by 0 bases and J by 2 bases, with 10 bases between them. This CDR3 spans 15 amino acids. CDR3 loop: CASSLDRGQNTEAFF. CDR3 in DNA: TGTGCCAGCAGCTTAGATCGGGGGCAAAACACTGAAGCTTTCTTT.

The table lists this clonotype with many counts. V usage is TRBV5-1 and J usage is TRBJ2-3, with TRBD2 identical over 12 bases. This CDR3 has 15 residues. Trimming removed 2 bases from V and 4 bases from J; junction bases left unmatched: 2. Per germline, CDR1 SGHRS and CDR2 YFSETQ. The CDR3 loop is CASSLLAGGADTQYF. CDR3 sequence (DNA): TGCGCCAGCAGCTTACTAGCGGGGGGCGCAGATACGCAGTATTTT.

This clonotype was picked up many times. The chain couples TRBV12-3 or TRBV12-4 to TRBJ1-2, with unresolved D. The CDR3 has 13 residues. V lost 2 bases to trimming and J lost 1 base, with 5 bases between them. CDR3 bases: TGTGCCAGCAGTTTATCGATTAACTATGGCTACACCTTC. Translated: CASSLSINYGYTF.

The DNA of the CDR3 is TGTGCCAGCAGTTTCTTGGGCAGCCGCTACGAGCAGTACGTC. This gives the protein CASSFLGSRYEQYV. The chain links TRBV28 to TRBJ2-7; D not resolved. CDR3 size: 14 residues. The ends were cut back, 3 bases at V and 3 bases at J, with 12 bases in the middle. The germline V gene encodes CDR1 MDHEN and CDR2 SYDVKM.

This clonotype was seen only a few times. This chain uses TRBV7-8 with TRBJ2-7; D gene ambiguous. The CDR3 sequence is 11 residues long. The V gene's germline CDR1 is SGHVS and CDR2 FQNEAQ. Trimming cost V 5 bases and J 7 bases, with 9 bases left between them. Here the CDR3 reads CASSAAGEQYF. The CDR3 DNA sequence: TGTGCCAGCAGCGCCGCCGGGGAGCAGTACTTC.

This clonotype was counted a few times. The chain employs TRBV12-3 or TRBV12-4 and TRBJ2-1, with D unclear. V dropped 1 base and J dropped 8 bases, with 12 bases sitting between them. This CDR3 region has 14 residues. CDR3: CASSLVGRSDEQFF. Here the CDR3 DNA reads TGTGCCAGCAGTTTAGTAGGTAGAAGTGATGAGCAGTTCTTC.

This sequence joins TRBV28 and TRBJ1-2; TRBD1 agrees at 8 bases. V shed 5 bases, J shed 1 base, and the junction held 6 bases outside the gene matches. The germline V gene has CDR1 MDHEN and CDR2 SYDVKM. The CDR3 is made up of 15 amino acids. The CDR3: CASSLEDRVNYGYTF. DNA for the CDR3: TGTGCCAGCAGTCTTGAGGACAGGGTTAACTATGGCTACACCTTC.

This clonotype was detected a few times. The chain carries TRBV7-9 and TRBJ1-2, with D unresolved. Trimming stripped 10 bases from V and 3 bases from J, with 18 bases between. The CDR3 is 14 residues long. Germline CDR1 SEHNR, CDR2 FQNEAQ (reference sequence). The CDR3 nucleotides are TGTGCCACCCATCAAGTTTTAGGGTACTATGGCTACACCTTC. Its protein product is CATHQVLGYYGYTF. Using reference TRBV7-9 and TRBJ1-2 for the parts outside the CDR3, the full variable domain is DTGVSQNPRHKITKRGQNVTFRCDPISEHNRLYWYRQTLGQGPEFLTYFQNEAQLEKSRLLSDRFSAERPKGSFSTLEIQRTEQGDSAMYLCATHQVLGYYGYTFGSGTRLTVV.

This sequence joins TRBV11-2 and TRBJ2-1; D gene ambiguous. In germline, CDR1 is SGHAT, CDR2 FQNNGV. This CDR3 spans 16 amino acids. V lost 4 bases to trimming and J lost 6 bases, with 19 bases between them. The CDR3 DNA reads as TGTGCCAGCAGCTCCTGGGATTCTCAAAGGTCCAATGAGCAGTTCTTC. The encoded protein is CASSSWDSQRSNEQFF.

The chain has TRBV7-6 and TRBJ1-6, with D maybe TRBD1 (6 bases). Deletions cut 0 bases from V and 7 bases from J, with 13 bases between. The CDR3 length is 16 residues. CDR1 and CDR2 from the germline V gene are SGHVS and FNYEAQ. CDR3 DNA sequence: TGTGCCAGCAGCTTAGCGGTTGGAGGGGGGAATTCACCCCTCCACTTT. Protein: CASSLAVGGGNSPLHF.

This clonotype showed up many times. This sequence joins TRBV12-3 or TRBV12-4 and TRBJ1-1; the D is unclear. Trimming took 6 bases from V and 4 from J, leaving 9 bases between them. The CDR3 totals 12 residues. CDR3 in amino acids: CASSRWTTEAFF. The DNA of the CDR3 is TGTGCCAGCAGCCGCTGGACCACTGAAGCTTTCTTT.

This clonotype was counted at least ten times. CDR3 residues: CASSFRQGFAEAFF. The CDR3 DNA follows: TGTGCCAGCAGTTTTCGACAGGGTTTTGCTGAAGCTTTCTTT. The chain joins TRBV12-3 or TRBV12-4 to TRBJ1-1; 7 bases match TRBD1. With V trimmed by 3 bases and J by 6 bases, 7 bases remained unmatched. This CDR3 contains 14 residues.

This clonotype has a count of ten or more. The chain joins TRBV12-3 or TRBV12-4 to TRBJ2-7; D possibly matches TRBD1 or TRBD2 (6 bases each). This CDR3 contains 12 residues. V was cut by 5 bases and J by 5 bases, with 10 bases left in between. The CDR3 DNA follows: TGTGCCAGCAGTCCCGGGGGCAACGAGCAGTACTTC. It specifies CASSPGGNEQYF.

In this sample, this clonotype turned up a few times. The V call is TRBV7-2, the J call TRBJ1-2; no clear D. This CDR3 spans 11 amino acids. The V gene lost 9 bases and the J gene lost 4 bases, with 9 bases spanning the gap. Germline CDR1 SGHTA, CDR2 FQGNSA. DNA for the CDR3: TGTGCCAGTGCCTCCTTCTATGGCTACACCTTC. Amino acid sequence: CASASFYGYTF.

The chain has TRBV15 and TRBJ2-2, with a tentative D call TRBD1 (7 bases). The CDR3 has 16 residues. The germline CDR1 and CDR2 sequences are LNHNV and YYDKDF (reference sequence). V dropped 5 bases and J dropped 3 bases, with 16 bases sitting between them. CDR3 sequence reads: CATSQRRGRDTGELFF. DNA for the CDR3: TGTGCCACCAGCCAGAGGAGGGGGCGCGACACCGGGGAGCTGTTTTTT.

The V call is TRBV27, the J call TRBJ2-7, with D hard to call. With 6 bases removed from V and 4 bases from J, the gap between germline ends came to 16 bases. Germline V gene sequence: CDR1 MNHEY, CDR2 SMNVEV (reference sequence). CDR3 size: 14 residues. The CDR3, as DNA: TGTGCCAGCAGCCCCGGTGGAAGTTTTTACGAGCAGTACTTC. Protein sequence: CASSPGGSFYEQYF.

This sequence joins TRBV7-8 and TRBJ1-2, with TRBD1 matching over 7 bases. CDR3 length equals 14 residues. Germline values: CDR1 SGHVS, CDR2 FQNEAQ. V was pared by 2 bases and J by 6 bases, with 6 bases of the junction left unmatched. CDR3 region: CASSLKGAGHGYTF. The CDR3 nucleotides are TGTGCCAGCAGCTTAAAGGGGGCAGGCCATGGCTACACCTTC.

This chain links TRBV5-1 with TRBJ2-1, with TRBD1 identical over 7 bases. After removal of 3 bases from V and 6 bases from J, the junction contained 9 bases not matched to a gene. Germline loops: CDR1 SGHRS, CDR2 YFSETQ. This CDR3 spans 15 amino acids. CDR3 DNA: TGCGCCAGCAGCTGGGGGACAGCTGATGGCAATGAGCAGTTCTTC. This codes for CASSWGTADGNEQFF.

The chain uses TRBV10-3 and TRBJ2-7; a weak D match, TRBD2 (6 bases). The CDR3 is 15 amino acids. Germline CDR1 is ENHRY and CDR2 is SYGVKD. The V and J ends lost 6 bases and 3 bases respectively, with 18 bases between them. CDR3 sequence reads: CAISEGGMGYYEQYV. CDR3 in DNA: TGTGCCATCAGCGAGGGCGGGATGGGGTACTACGAGCAGTACGTC.

This clonotype came up many times. The chain employs TRBV7-8 and TRBJ2-2; D possibly matches TRBD1 or TRBD2 (6 bases each). V was clipped by 5 bases and J by 3 bases, with 16 bases between them. The germline V gene encodes CDR1 SGHVS and CDR2 FQNEAQ. The CDR3 length is 16 residues. The CDR3 coding sequence is TGTGCCAGCAGCCCTAGAGGGGGGTCGGACACCGGGGAGCTGTTTTTT. It is translated as CASSPRGGSDTGELFF.

This rearrangement joins TRBV6-5 to TRBJ1-2, with no clear D. Trimming removed 7 bases at V and 2 bases at J, with 11 bases between. Germline CDR1 is MNHEY and CDR2 is SVGAGI. The CDR3 has 13 amino acids. Here the CDR3 reads CASIGTWNYGYTF. In DNA, the CDR3 is TGTGCCAGCATTGGAACATGGAACTATGGCTACACCTTC.

The table lists this clonotype with many counts. The rearrangement uses TRBV6-6 and TRBJ2-3, with 9 bases matching TRBD2. The CDR3 is 15 amino acids. The germline V gene has CDR1 MNHNY and CDR2 SVGAGI (reference sequence). The J segment lost 3 bases and the V segment lost 2 bases, leaving 3 bases of the junction unmatched. The CDR3 spells CASSYGAGGTDTQYF. The CDR3 nucleotides read TGTGCCAGCAGTTACGGAGCGGGGGGTACAGATACGCAGTATTTT.

Notes on this clonotype: Given a much more abundant clone one base away, this may be a read error. The V call is TRBV6-4, the J call TRBJ1-1; 7 nucleotides match TRBD1. Germline V gives CDR1 MRHNA, CDR2 SNTAGT. The CDR3 loop spans 13 amino acids. DNA for the CDR3: TGTGTCAGCAGTACAGGGGCGAACACTGAAGCTTTCTTT. This sequence encodes CVSSTGANTEAFF.

The chain joins TRBV5-6 to TRBJ1-2; TRBD1 is a possible D gene (6 bases). This CDR3 region has 16 residues. From germline, CDR1 is SGHDT and CDR2 YYEEEE. Trimming took off 1 base at V and 4 bases at J, with 17 bases between the two ends. CDR3 protein: CASSLMIGGGSYGYTF. The DNA for the CDR3 is TGTGCCAGCAGCTTGATGATCGGGGGCGGGAGCTATGGCTACACCTTC.

This clonotype was picked up many times. This chain uses TRBV7-6 with TRBJ2-2; D unclear. Germline CDR1 SGHVS, CDR2 FNYEAQ. V lost 1 base, J lost 0 bases, and 6 bases lay in between. This CDR3 is built from 15 residues. The CDR3 region is CASSLEATNTGELFF. The CDR3 region has the DNA TGTGCCAGCAGCTTAGAGGCAACGAACACCGGGGAGCTGTTTTTT.

For this clonotype: Compared with germline, one end of the junction differs, possibly owing to a read error. The chain recombines TRBV5-1 with TRBJ2-1; 9 bases agree with TRBD1. Germline values: CDR1 SGHRS, CDR2 YFSETQ. CDR3 length: 15 residues. CDR3 DNA: TGCACCAGCAGCGATGGGACAGGGTGGATCAATGAGCAGTTCTTC. It encodes CTSSDGTGWINEQFF.

This chain's CDR3 is CASSELQLLQNTEAFF. CDR3 nucleotides: TGTGCCAGCAGTGAATTACAGTTACTCCAGAACACTGAAGCTTTCTTT. This chain connects TRBV6-1 to TRBJ1-1, with no clear D. V lost 2 bases to trimming and J lost 1 base, with 14 bases between them. Germline V gene lookup returns CDR1 MNHNS and CDR2 SASEGT. CDR3 size: 16 residues.